The 30 T cell receptor beta chains presented below share a single source sample, sequenced in a study of regulatory T cells in long-lasting Graves disease. CDR3-region Arm-PCR and iRepertoire HTBI primers produced the TCR beta libraries. TCRdb called the multiplex PCR reads again in MiXCR, with one record for every CDR3 protein. Among approximately 360,000 distinct CDR3 sequences listed, 20% to 25% were seen once. The time point denotes: persistent/refractory GD, antithyroid drugs over 5 years with positive TRAb. Scientists built the TCR library using RNA that was extracted from PBMCs. The sample here was peripheral blood mononuclear cells (PBMCs), taken when the disease was refractory, from a patient treated with antithyroid drugs. Source of these receptors: a woman between 35 and 50 years old with Graves disease.

On this clonotype itself: This sequence may be a read error, since a much larger clone differs from it by one base. The chain joins TRBV28 to TRBJ2-5, with D uncertain. Germline V gives CDR1 MDHEN, CDR2 SYDVKM. The ends were cut back, 2 bases at V and 13 bases at J, with 17 bases in the middle. This CDR3 spans 13 amino acids. Here the CDR3 reads CASSLINSELLYF. DNA for the CDR3: TGTGCCAGCAGTTTAATTAACTCTGAACTCTTGTACTTC. The full variable domain, rest sourced from reference TRBV28 and TRBJ2-5, is DVKVTQSSRYLVKRTGEKVFLECVQDMDHENMFWYRQDPGLGLRLIYFSYDVKMKEKGDIPEGYSVSREKKERFSLILESASTNQTSMYLCASSLINSELLYFGPGTRLLVL.

This clonotype was seen repeatedly, ten times or more. The chain links TRBV20-1 to TRBJ1-5; tentative D call: TRBD1 (6 bases). Germline CDR1 reads DFQATT; CDR2 reads SNEGSKA (reference sequence). The V end was cut by 2 bases, the J end by 0 bases, with 11 bases between. This CDR3 contains 15 residues. The CDR3 DNA follows: TGCAGTGCTAGACCTGACAGGTATAGCAATCAGCCCCAGCATTTT. Translated, it gives CSARPDRYSNQPQHF.

J is TRBJ1-1 and V is TRBV29-1; tentatively, D is TRBD1 (5 bases). This CDR3 comprises 12 residues. V was pared by 5 bases and J by 4 bases, with 11 bases between. The germline CDR1 and CDR2 sequences are SQVTM and ANQGSEA. The CDR3 loop reads CSVHQGGTEAFF. The CDR3, as DNA: TGCAGCGTTCATCAGGGAGGCACTGAAGCTTTCTTT.

The DNA of the CDR3 is TGCAGCCTCTGGACAGGGGCTTTCACAGATACGCAGTATTTT. Translating it yields CSLWTGAFTDTQYF. The chain combines TRBV29-1 with TRBJ2-3; TRBD1 aligns across 9 bases. V was pared by 8 bases and J by 2 bases, with 8 bases of the junction left unmatched. Germline values: CDR1 SQVTM, CDR2 ANQGSEA. The length of the CDR3 is 14 residues.

This chain connects TRBV5-4 to TRBJ1-1; D ambiguous. The ends were cut back, 4 bases at V and 0 bases at J, with 16 bases in the middle. The CDR3 consists of 16 residues. In germline, CDR1 is SGHNT, CDR2 YYREEE (reference sequence). The CDR3 DNA follows: TGTGCCAGCAGCCCTGGGGTGGGGAGTCTGAACACTGAAGCTTTCTTT. This gives the protein CASSPGVGSLNTEAFF. The full variable domain, rest sourced from reference TRBV5-4 and TRBJ1-1, is ETGVTQSPTHLIKTRGQQVTLRCSSQSGHNTVSWYQQALGQGPQFIFQYYREEENGRGNFPPRFSGLQFPNYSSELNVNALELDDSALYLCASSPGVGSLNTEAFFGQGTRLTVV.

This clonotype appeared a single time. V gene TRBV4-1 combines with J gene TRBJ1-1, with 9 bases aligning to TRBD1. There are 14 residues in the CDR3. V was clipped by 3 bases and J by 4 bases; unmatched bases: 3. Germline assignment: CDR1 MGHRA and CDR2 YSYEKL. Written as DNA, the CDR3 is TGCGCCAGCAGCCAGAACAGGGGGCCCACTGAAGCTTTCTTT. It yields the protein CASSQNRGPTEAFF.

This clonotype was counted at least ten times. Compared with germline, one end of the junction differs, possibly owing to a read error. The chain has TRBV20-1 and TRBJ1-1, with a weak D call TRBD1 (5 bases). CDR3 length: 18 residues. From germline, CDR1 is DFQATT and CDR2 SNEGSKA (reference sequence). The CDR3 bases are TGCAGTGCTCGAGAAAGGGGTAGACGGGGGGAACGGTACACTGAAGCTTTCTTT. This gives the protein CSARERGRRGERYTEAFF.

The sample holds a few counts of this clonotype. A much larger clone sits a single nucleotide away, making a read error possible. This chain connects TRBV28 to TRBJ1-5, with 8 bases aligning to TRBD1. The CDR3 is made up of 16 amino acids. Germline V gene lookup returns CDR1 MDHEN and CDR2 SYDVKM. In DNA form, the CDR3 reads TGTGCCAGCAATTTACCCTGGACAGGGTCCAATCAGCCCCAGCATTTT. Translated, it gives CASNLPWTGSNQPQHF.

This clonotype was recorded at least ten times. V is TRBV28 and J is TRBJ1-1, with unresolved D. The V gene's germline CDR1 is MDHEN and CDR2 SYDVKM. The V and J ends lost 5 bases and 3 bases respectively, with 16 bases between them. This CDR3 has 15 residues. CDR3 sequence: CASSLRLEWDTEAFF. CDR3 in DNA: TGTGCCAGCAGTCTAAGACTAGAATGGGACACTGAAGCTTTCTTT.

This clonotype was found a few times. The gene calls are TRBV29-1 and TRBJ2-7, with 9 bases fitting TRBD2. With 2 bases clipped from V and 4 bases from J, the junction kept 9 bases outside the gene matches. Germline V gene lookup returns CDR1 SQVTM and CDR2 ANQGSEA. The CDR3 contains 15 residues. The CDR3, as DNA: TGCAGCGTTGAAATGGCGGGGGGGTTTGGGTACGAGCAGTACTTC. Protein: CSVEMAGGFGYEQYF.

This clonotype was observed at least ten times. J is TRBJ1-5 and V is TRBV2, with 7 bases that match TRBD1. The V gene end was trimmed by 6 bases and the J gene end by 1 base; junction bases not matched to a gene: 3. The V gene's germline CDR1 is SNHLY and CDR2 FYNNEI. The CDR3 is 14 amino acids. In nucleotides, the CDR3 is TGTGCCAGCAGGACAGGGATGAGCAATCAGCCCCAGCATTTT. It specifies CASRTGMSNQPQHF.

CDR3: CASTIWSWTGKGYTF. CDR3 DNA: TGTGCCAGCACCATCTGGTCTTGGACAGGGAAGGGCTACACCTTC. The chain combines TRBV28 with TRBJ1-2; 8 nucleotides agree with TRBD1. The CDR3 runs to 15 residues. The germline V gene encodes CDR1 MDHEN and CDR2 SYDVKM. V gave up 7 bases and J gave up 8 bases; unmatched junction bases: 15.

This clonotype was recorded at least ten times. The chain employs TRBV10-3 and TRBJ1-4; 10 positions agree with TRBD1. Trimming removed 6 bases from V and 7 bases from J; junction bases left unmatched: 8. The CDR3 is 15 amino acids. Germline V gene sequence: CDR1 ENHRY, CDR2 SYGVKD. CDR3 DNA sequence: TGTGCCATCAGCCCGGGACAGGGGAGAGGTGAAAAACTGTTTTTT. The encoded protein is CAISPGQGRGEKLFF.

This clonotype was seen many times. This chain links TRBV29-1 with TRBJ2-7; 9 nucleotides align to TRBD2. Germline V gene sequence: CDR1 SQVTM, CDR2 ANQGSEA. Trimming cost V 7 bases and J 9 bases; bases outside gene matches: 13. CDR3 length equals 13 residues. The CDR3, as DNA: TGCAGCGCCCAGCACGCGGGAGGGCCGGGGCAGTACTTC. It yields the protein CSAQHAGGPGQYF.

The V gene is TRBV5-6, the J gene TRBJ2-7, with TRBD1 identical over 9 bases. The germline CDR1 and CDR2 sequences are SGHDT and YYEEEE. CDR3 size: 15 residues. V lost 3 bases, J lost 4 bases, and 8 bases stayed unmatched. CDR3 sequence reads: CASSSMGQGKYEQYF. In DNA form, the CDR3 reads TGTGCCAGCAGCTCAATGGGACAGGGTAAATACGAGCAGTACTTC.

This clonotype was counted between two and nine times. CDR3 sequence: CASKAGWYNEQFF. The CDR3 DNA follows: TGTGCCAGCAAAGCGGGGTGGTACAATGAGCAGTTCTTC. This rearrangement joins TRBV28 to TRBJ2-1; TRBD2 agrees at 7 bases. The CDR3 runs 13 residues. Germline-derived CDR1 and CDR2 are MDHEN and SYDVKM. V lost 7 bases and J lost 4; bases outside the gene matches: 4.

This clonotype was counted at least ten times. The V and J genes are TRBV25-1 and TRBJ1-2, with D uncertain. With 7 bases removed from V and 6 bases from J, the gap between germline ends came to 15 bases. In germline, CDR1 is MGHDK, CDR2 SYGVNS. The CDR3 spans 13 residues. CDR3 protein: CASNRHHADGYTF. The CDR3 bases are TGTGCCAGCAACCGACACCACGCGGATGGCTACACCTTC.

This clonotype has only a few counts. The CDR3, as DNA: TGTGCCAGCAGCTTAGTCCGGCTCACTCTGAACACTGAAGCTTTCTTT. The encoded protein is CASSLVRLTLNTEAFF. V gene TRBV7-9 combines with J gene TRBJ1-1; no clear D. The V end lost 1 base, the J end lost 0 bases, and 12 bases lay between the germline ends. The length of the CDR3 is 16 residues. Germline CDR1 is SEHNR and CDR2 is FQNEAQ (reference sequence).

This clonotype was counted a few times. The chain combines TRBV5-8 with TRBJ1-5; D remains unclear. Germline V gene sequence: CDR1 SGHTS, CDR2 YDEGEE. The germline V and J ends were trimmed by 1 base and 0 bases, with 14 bases remaining between them. This CDR3 region has 17 residues. The CDR3 here is CASSLWTHGDSNQPQHF. For the CDR3, the DNA is TGTGCCAGCAGCTTGTGGACCCACGGGGATAGCAATCAGCCCCAGCATTTT.

This clonotype appeared many times. This chain uses TRBV29-1 with TRBJ1-2, with 7 bases fitting TRBD1. Germline CDR1 reads SQVTM; CDR2 reads ANQGSEA. CDR3 length: 13 residues. V shed 4 bases and J 7 bases; nucleotides not matched to a gene: 9. The CDR3 DNA sequence: TGCAGCGTTGCTGACACAGGGGCGACTGGCTACACCTTC. It is translated as CSVADTGATGYTF.

This clonotype was recorded a few times. The gene calls are TRBV10-2 and TRBJ1-1; possible D gene TRBD1, 6 bases. V was cut by 6 bases and J by 3 bases, with 11 bases left in between. The CDR3 runs 13 residues. CDR1 WSHSY and CDR2 SAAADI come from the germline V gene. The CDR3 DNA follows: TGCGCCAGCAGGGGACAAGGGGACACTGAAGCTTTCTTT. Encoded protein: CASRGQGDTEAFF.

This clonotype has only a few counts. The chain uses TRBV4-1 and TRBJ2-1; 8 nucleotides agree with TRBD2. Germline lookup yields CDR1 MGHRA and CDR2 YSYEKL. Trimming at V came to 1 base and at J to 6 bases, leaving 8 bases not matched to a gene. The CDR3 extends over 16 amino acids. The CDR3 here is CASSQVFPAGVNEQFF. Here the CDR3 DNA reads TGCGCCAGCAGCCAAGTATTCCCAGCGGGAGTCAATGAGCAGTTCTTC.

This chain connects TRBV6-1 to TRBJ1-2, with 9 nucleotides matching TRBD1. CDR1 is MNHNS, CDR2 SASEGT, per germline. Trimming at V came to 6 bases and at J to 5 bases, leaving 4 bases not matched to a gene. The CDR3 runs 13 residues. The CDR3 DNA follows: TGTGCCAGCAGACACGACAGGGGGTATGGCTACACCTTC. This translates into CASRHDRGYGYTF.

There are a few counts of this clonotype. V and J are TRBV11-2 and TRBJ2-1; TRBD2 matches 9 bases. The CDR3 totals 15 residues. J was trimmed by 3 bases and V by 6 bases; bases with no gene match: 6. Germline lookup yields CDR1 SGHAT and CDR2 FQNNGV. DNA of the CDR3: TGTGCCAGCAGACCGACTAGCGGATACTACAATGAGCAGTTCTTC. Translated, it gives CASRPTSGYYNEQFF.

About this clonotype itself: This sequence may be a read error, since a much larger clone differs from it by one base. V and J are TRBV10-3 and TRBJ2-5, with 7 bases aligning to TRBD2. The CDR3 runs to 17 residues. Per germline, CDR1 ENHRY and CDR2 SYGVKD. V dropped 9 bases and J dropped 1; count of bases not matched to a gene: 17. This CDR3 is CAITQSPSGVGQETQYF. The CDR3 DNA reads TGTGCCATAACTCAGAGCCCTAGCGGAGTGGGCCAAGAGACCCAGTACTTC.

V usage is TRBV7-9 and J usage is TRBJ1-2, with a possible D match to TRBD1 (6 bases). The CDR3 runs to 14 residues. The germline gives CDR1 SEHNR, CDR2 FQNEAQ (reference sequence). Between the trimmed V and J ends, which lost 2 bases and 8 bases, there was a span of 15 bases. The CDR3 loop reads CASSLLGGYHGYTF. CDR3 bases: TGTGCCAGCAGCTTATTAGGGGGTTATCACGGCTACACCTTC.

A few counts support this clonotype. This chain connects TRBV5-4 to TRBJ2-4; 7 bases agree with TRBD1. V shed 2 bases, J shed 8 bases, and the junction held 1 base outside the gene matches. CDR1 and CDR2 from the germline V gene are SGHNT and YYREEE (reference sequence). The CDR3 totals 12 residues. Here the CDR3 reads CASSFQGDIQYF. The CDR3 nucleotides are TGTGCCAGCAGCTTCCAGGGGGACATTCAGTACTTC.

V and J are TRBV20-1 and TRBJ1-3; D is perhaps TRBD1 (5 bases). The CDR3 length is 13 residues. CDR1 DFQATT and CDR2 SNEGSKA come from the germline V gene (reference sequence). V lost 5 bases and J lost 3, with 11 bases in between. CDR3 sequence: CSAAKGYGNTIYF. The CDR3 DNA reads as TGCAGTGCTGCCAAGGGGTATGGAAACACCATATATTTT.

This clonotype has a handful of counts. The V gene is TRBV9, the J gene TRBJ2-7; 12 bases line up with TRBD2. Germline assignment: CDR1 SGDLS and CDR2 YYNGEE. The CDR3 covers 17 residues. The V and J ends lost 3 bases and 1 base, in that order; junction bases with no gene match: 8. This CDR3 is CASSENFGLAGSYEQYF. The DNA for the CDR3 is TGTGCCAGCAGCGAAAATTTCGGACTAGCGGGGTCCTACGAGCAGTACTTC.

The CDR3 DNA is TGCGCCAGCAGCCGAGAAGACCCCTGGGCCGAAAAACTGTTTTTT. As protein: CASSREDPWAEKLFF. V and J are TRBV5-1 and TRBJ1-4; D gene ambiguous. V gave up 4 bases and J gave up 8 bases, with 18 bases separating them. CDR1 and CDR2 (germline): SGHRS, YFSETQ. This CDR3 region has 15 residues.